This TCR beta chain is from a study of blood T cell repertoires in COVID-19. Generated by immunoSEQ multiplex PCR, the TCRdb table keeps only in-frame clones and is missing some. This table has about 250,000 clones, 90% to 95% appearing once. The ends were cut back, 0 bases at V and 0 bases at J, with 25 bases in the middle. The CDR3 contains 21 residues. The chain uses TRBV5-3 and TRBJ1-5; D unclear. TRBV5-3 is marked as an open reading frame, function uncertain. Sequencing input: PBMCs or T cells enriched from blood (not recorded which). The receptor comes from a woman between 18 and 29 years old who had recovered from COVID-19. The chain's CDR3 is CARSLDQLTPHPLYSNQPQHF. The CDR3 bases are TGTGCCAGAAGCTTGGACCAACTTACCCCTCACCCTTTGTATAGCAATCAGCCCCAGCATTTT.